This is a list of T cell receptor beta chains from one sample in a study of blood T cell repertoires in COVID-19. Some clones are missing from TCRdb's copy, which holds only in-frame ones; the method was immunoSEQ multiplex PCR. Found here are tens of thousands of clones, around 87% of them singletons; the top ten hold 17%. Input material: peripheral blood. The receptors shown here come from a human donor in a cohort sampled during active COVID-19. Both conserved end residues are part of each CDR3. D genes are given only for firm matches. A clone size is listed for some rows: how often the clone was seen (once, few, many), or a class if it is expanded.

DNA	CDR3	V	J	size	D
TGTGCCAGCAGCGCCGGACTCCAGTTAGTAAATGAAAAACTGTTTTTT	CASSAGLQLVNEKLFF	TRBV5-5	TRBJ1-4	.	.
TGTGCCAGCAGAATTAGGGGACAGGGTGTCTACACCTTC	CASRIRGQGVYTF	TRBV11-2	TRBJ1-2	few	TRBD1
TGTGCCAGCAGCTTAGATCTGAGGTTCACCGGGGAGCTGTTTTTT	CASSLDLRFTGELFF	TRBV11-2	TRBJ2-2	few	.
TGTGCCAGCAGCGTAGGGATCTCCAGACTAGTCCGCGGGGAAAGCTCCTACAATGAGCAGTTCTTC	CASSVGISRLVRGESSYNEQFF	TRBV9	TRBJ2-1	.	.
TGTGCCACCAGCAGAGGGGAGTATAATGAAAAACTGTTTTTT	CATSRGEYNEKLFF	TRBV15	TRBJ1-4	.	.
TGTGCCAGCTCACCAGGACTACAGAGCGGAAAACTGTTTTTT	CASSPGLQSGKLFF	TRBV18	TRBJ1-4	.	.
TGTGCCAGCAGCCTCGCTAACAGGGAGACCCAGTACTTC	CASSLANRETQYF	TRBV9	TRBJ2-5	.	.
TGTGCCAGTAGTCTCTCGGGTGGAAACTATGGCTACACCTTC	CASSLSGGNYGYTF	TRBV19	TRBJ1-2	.	.
TGTGCCAGCAGACGCCCGGGACTCGGGGGCAATGAGCAGTTCTTC	CASRRPGLGGNEQFF	TRBV7-8	TRBJ2-1	once	.
TGTGCCAGCAGTTTGAGAAGCAATCAGCCCCAGCATTTT	CASSLRSNQPQHF	TRBV27	TRBJ1-5	.	.
TGTGCCAGCAGCCGGGTCCCCGATAGAGGCTACACCTTC	CASSRVPDRGYTF	TRBV28	TRBJ1-2	once	.
TGTGCCAGCACCCTAGTTGGCTACGAGCAGTACTTC	CASTLVGYEQYF	TRBV6-5	TRBJ2-7	.	.
TGTGCCAGCAGCCCCCCTAGCGGATCCTACAATGAGCAGTTCTTC	CASSPPSGSYNEQFF	TRBV13	TRBJ2-1	.	TRBD2
TGTGCCAGCAGGGGCTGGGAGTGGAGCGAGCAGTACTTC	CASRGWEWSEQYF	TRBV28	TRBJ2-7	.	.
TGTGCCAGTAGCAACAGGGTAGGCAATCAGCCCCAGCATTTT	CASSNRVGNQPQHF	TRBV19	TRBJ1-5	.	.
TGTGCCAGTAAGGAAGACAGATCGTATAATTCACCCCTCCACTTT	CASKEDRSYNSPLHF	TRBV19	TRBJ1-6	.	.
TGTGCCGGGGGGAGGGATATGTACGAAAAACTGTTTTTT	CAGGRDMYEKLFF	TRBV21-1	TRBJ1-4	.	.
TGTGCCAGCAGCTTACAACAGGGCGGGGGTGAAAAACTGTTTTTT	CASSLQQGGGEKLFF	TRBV3-1/TRBV3-2	TRBJ1-4	.	.
TGTGCCAGTCGCAGGGCGGGAAAGAACACTGAAGCTTTCTTT	CASRRAGKNTEAFF	TRBV3-1/TRBV3-2	TRBJ1-1	.	.
TGCGCCAGCAGCCAAGAACAGGGGGCCAACGAGCAGTACTTC	CASSQEQGANEQYF	TRBV4-3	TRBJ2-7	.	TRBD1
TGTGCCAGCAGCAAAGGACCGAGTGACAGGTCAACCTACAATGAGCAGTTCTTC	CASSKGPSDRSTYNEQFF	TRBV21-1	TRBJ2-1	.	.
TGTGCCAGCAGCCGACAGGGGCTTGGTACAGATACGCAGTATTTT	CASSRQGLGTDTQYF	TRBV7-9	TRBJ2-3	.	TRBD1
TGCGCCAGCAGCCTCGCACCAGGGGTAGGGGGTGAAAAACTGTTTTTT	CASSLAPGVGGEKLFF	TRBV4-1	TRBJ1-4	few	.
TGTGCCACCGGAAGAGGTAATAGCAATCAGCCCCAGCATTTT	CATGRGNSNQPQHF	TRBV24-1	TRBJ1-5	.	.
TGTGCCAGCAGCTTGGGCACCAATCAGCCCCAGCATTTT	CASSLGTNQPQHF	TRBV7-3	TRBJ1-5	.	.
TGTGCCAGCAGCTTAAACACTCGGGGCACCATATATTTT	CASSLNTRGTIYF	TRBV7-2	TRBJ1-3	once	.
TGTGCCAGCAGCCCCCCCTTTAGGGGGCAGAAATACAATGAGCAGTTCTTC	CASSPPFRGQKYNEQFF	TRBV7-9	TRBJ2-1	once	TRBD1
TGTGCCAGCAGCTTAGACGCAGGGCTCTATGGCTACACCTTC	CASSLDAGLYGYTF	TRBV7-9	TRBJ1-2	.	.
TGTGCCAGCATTAAAACTCGAGGGATGGGCACTGAAGCTTTCTTT	CASIKTRGMGTEAFF	TRBV2	TRBJ1-1	.	.
TGCAGCGTCGGGACGGACAGGGCAGGATCACCCCTCCACTTT	CSVGTDRAGSPLHF	TRBV29-1	TRBJ1-6	.	TRBD1
TGTGCCAGCAGCTTAGCCGGGGGGCTAGATACGCAGTATTTT	CASSLAGGLDTQYF	TRBV7-2	TRBJ2-3	.	.
TGTGCCAGTAGTATGGGGCAGCCCAGCTCCTACAATGAGCAGTTCTTC	CASSMGQPSSYNEQFF	TRBV19	TRBJ2-1	.	.
TGCGCCAGCAGCCAACGTATACCGGGACAGGGACTAAACGAGCAGTACTTC	CASSQRIPGQGLNEQYF	TRBV4-1	TRBJ2-7	few	TRBD1
TGTGCTAGCAGCGAGAGGGTTGGGAGGGCGGTCGACGAGCAGTACTTC	CASSERVGRAVDEQYF	TRBV11-2	TRBJ2-7	.	TRBD2
TGTGCCAGCAGCGGGGGCGTGAATTCACCCCTCCACTTT	CASSGGVNSPLHF	TRBV7-2	TRBJ1-6	.	.
TGTGCCAGCAGAAAACGGGAAACCGGGGAGCTGTTTTTT	CASRKRETGELFF	TRBV12-3/TRBV12-4	TRBJ2-2	.	.
TGTGCCAGTACCCTGGACAGGGGGCGCGTGGGCACTGAAGCTTTCTTT	CASTLDRGRVGTEAFF	TRBV19	TRBJ1-1	.	TRBD1
TGTGCCAGTAGGCGGGACAGGGGGAACACTGAAGCTTTCTTT	CASRRDRGNTEAFF	TRBV19	TRBJ1-1	.	TRBD1
TGTGCCAGCAGCCGACAGGGCTACGAGCAGTACTTC	CASSRQGYEQYF	TRBV12-3/TRBV12-4	TRBJ2-7	.	TRBD1
TGTGCCACCCTGGGGACAGGGAATGAAAAACTGTTTTTT	CATLGTGNEKLFF	TRBV6-6	TRBJ1-4	.	TRBD1
TGTGCCAGCAGCGTGGGACTAGCGGGGGGATCAGATACGCAGTATTTT	CASSVGLAGGSDTQYF	TRBV9	TRBJ2-3	.	TRBD2
TGTGCCAGCAGCCAAGACCTCACTAGCGGGGGGGCGTATACGCAGTATTTT	CASSQDLTSGGAYTQYF	TRBV3-1/TRBV3-2	TRBJ2-3	.	TRBD2
TGCAGCGTTGTAGTCAACCCGGGGTCACCCCTCCACTTT	CSVVVNPGSPLHF	TRBV29-1	TRBJ1-6	.	.
TGTGCCAGCAGTTCGCCCAGACGGAGCTCTGGAAACACCATATATTTT	CASSSPRRSSGNTIYF	TRBV6-5	TRBJ1-3	few	.
TGTGCCAGCAGCCAAGATCCACAGGTCTTCTATGGCTACACCTTC	CASSQDPQVFYGYTF	TRBV3-1/TRBV3-2	TRBJ1-2	few	.
TGTGCCAGCAGCAGGGATTCTGGAAACACCATATATTTT	CASSRDSGNTIYF	TRBV12-3/TRBV12-4	TRBJ1-3	few	.
TGTGCCACCAGTGATTCCCAGGGAAGTGGCACCGGGGAGCTGTTTTTT	CATSDSQGSGTGELFF	TRBV24-1	TRBJ2-2	.	.